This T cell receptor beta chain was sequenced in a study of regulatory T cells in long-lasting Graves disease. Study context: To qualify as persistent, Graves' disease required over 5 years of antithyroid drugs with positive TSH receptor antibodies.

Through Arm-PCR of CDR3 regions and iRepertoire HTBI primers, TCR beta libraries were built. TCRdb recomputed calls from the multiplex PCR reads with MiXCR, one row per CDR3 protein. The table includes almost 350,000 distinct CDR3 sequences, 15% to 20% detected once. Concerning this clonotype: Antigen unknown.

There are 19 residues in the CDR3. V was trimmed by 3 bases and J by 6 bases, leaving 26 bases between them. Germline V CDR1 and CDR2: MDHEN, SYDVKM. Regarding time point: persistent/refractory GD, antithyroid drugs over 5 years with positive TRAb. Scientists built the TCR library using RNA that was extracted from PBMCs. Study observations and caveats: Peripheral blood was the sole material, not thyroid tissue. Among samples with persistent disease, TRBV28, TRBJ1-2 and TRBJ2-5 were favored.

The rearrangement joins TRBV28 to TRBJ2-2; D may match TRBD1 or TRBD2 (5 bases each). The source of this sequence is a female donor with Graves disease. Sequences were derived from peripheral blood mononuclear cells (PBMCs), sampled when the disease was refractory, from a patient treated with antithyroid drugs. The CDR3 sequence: CASSFFRERRHFFPGELFF. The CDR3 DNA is TGTGCCAGCAGTTTTTTCAGGGAGCGCCGCCACTTTTTCCCCGGGGAGCTGTTTTTT.